What follows is one TCR beta chain and its context. Antigen specificity is unknown. This sample stems from a study of shared clonotypes between healthy human individuals. Turning to the study itself: A couple of women and three men aged 18 to 49 made up the donors. General study findings and limits: Naive CD4 clonotype sharing across a handful of donors was approximately 5.2%. A limitation of the genetic and exposure-history diversity represented arose from few donors.

V gave up 6 bases and J gave up 2 bases; unmatched junction bases: 7. Germline loops: CDR1 SGHTA, CDR2 FQGNSA. CDR3 length: 15 residues. It was about 210 ng DNA, some 30,000 T cell genomes, that sorted-subset replicate PCRs used. TCRdb's copy holds only in-frame clones and misses some; the assay was immunoSEQ multiplex PCR. The data contain millions of clones, 85% to 95% of them singletons. The rearrangement uses TRBV7-2 and TRBJ2-5; the match to TRBD2 covers 9 bases. The receptor was isolated from a man aged 18 to 35 in good health. Input material: naive CD4+ T cells sorted from blood. Documented subset: CD45RA+ positively selected. The CDR3 sequence: CASRTTSGSQETQYF. The CDR3, as DNA: TGTGCCAGCAGAACTACTAGCGGGTCGCAAGAGACCCAGTACTTC.